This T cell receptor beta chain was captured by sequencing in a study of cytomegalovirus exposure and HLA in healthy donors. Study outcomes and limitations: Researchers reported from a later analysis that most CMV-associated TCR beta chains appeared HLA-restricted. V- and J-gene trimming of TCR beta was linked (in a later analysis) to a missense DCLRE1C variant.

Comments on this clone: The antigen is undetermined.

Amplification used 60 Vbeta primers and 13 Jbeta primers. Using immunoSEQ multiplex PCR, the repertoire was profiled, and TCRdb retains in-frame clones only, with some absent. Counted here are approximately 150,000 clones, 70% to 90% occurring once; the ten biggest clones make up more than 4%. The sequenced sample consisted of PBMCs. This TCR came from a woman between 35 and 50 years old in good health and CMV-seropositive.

CDR3 loop: CASSKALSNQPQHF. DNA of the CDR3: TGTGCCAGCAGCAAAGCCCTCAGCAATCAGCCCCAGCATTTT. V usage is TRBV28 and J usage is TRBJ1-5, with D unclear. Germline values: CDR1 MDHEN, CDR2 SYDVKM. Trimming took 6 bases from V and 1 from J, leaving 10 bases between them. The CDR3 length is 14 residues.